This passage covers 30 T cell receptor beta chains from one sample sequenced in a study of cytotoxic CD8 clonotypes in ibrutinib-treated CLL. TCRdb's copy holds only in-frame clones and misses some; the assay was immunoSEQ multiplex PCR. The table shows 300,000 to 350,000 clones, with about 77% occurring only once. Sequencing was performed on PBMCs, taken before ibrutinib treatment. The origin of the receptors is a human donor with chronic lymphocytic leukemia.

This clone was detected once. The genes are TRBV9 and TRBJ2-3, with a weak D call TRBD2 (6 bases). CDR1 is SGDLS and CDR2 is YYNGEE in the germline V gene. The CDR3 spans 15 residues. The V end lost 0 bases, the J end lost 1 base, and 9 bases lay between the germline ends. The CDR3 sequence is CASSVAGSGTDTQYF. The CDR3 coding sequence is TGTGCCAGCAGCGTAGCCGGGAGTGGCACAGATACGCAGTATTTT.

The genes are TRBV30 and TRBJ2-7, with D tentatively TRBD1 or TRBD2 (5 bases each). The V and J ends lost 6 bases and 5 bases respectively, with 20 bases between them. CDR1 and CDR2 from the germline V gene are GTSNPN and SVGIG (reference sequence). The CDR3 runs 14 residues. The CDR3 DNA reads as TGTGCCTGCATCAACGGGGCGATTTGCAACGAGCAGTACTTC. This sequence encodes CACINGAICNEQYF.

This chain connects TRBV10-3 to TRBJ2-3, with a tentative D call TRBD1 (6 bases). V lost 4 bases, J lost 0 bases, and 8 bases lay in between. Germline CDR1 ENHRY, CDR2 SYGVKD. The CDR3 length is 14 residues. The CDR3 protein is CAISGGLSTDTQYF. As DNA, the CDR3 is TGTGCCATCAGTGGGGGGCTTAGCACAGATACGCAGTATTTT.

J is TRBJ1-4 and V is TRBV18; D unclear. V was shortened by 2 bases and J by 6 bases, with 10 bases between the two germline ends. Germline V gene sequence: CDR1 KGHSH, CDR2 LQKENI. CDR3 length: 14 amino acids. The CDR3 reads CASSPTGADEKLFF. The CDR3 region has the DNA TGTGCCAGCTCACCAACGGGAGCGGATGAAAAACTGTTTTTT.

This sequence joins TRBV7-7 and TRBJ2-5, with TRBD2 identical over 11 bases. CDR1 is SSHAT and CDR2 is FNYEAQ in the germline V gene (reference sequence). The CDR3 is made up of 15 amino acids. The V segment lost 5 bases and the J segment 4 bases; nucleotides outside the gene matches: 6. Written as DNA, the CDR3 is TGTGCCAGCAGCCCGGGACTAGCGGCCCCAGAGACCCAGTACTTC. Translation gives CASSPGLAAPETQYF. Full variable domain (outside the CDR3, taken from reference TRBV7-7 and TRBJ2-5): GAGVSQSPRYKVTKRGQDVTLRCDPISSHATLYWYQQALGQGPEFLTYFNYEAQPDKSGLPSDRFSAERPEGSISTLTIQRTEQRDSAMYRCASSPGLAAPETQYFGPGTRLLVL.

The chain joins TRBV7-8 to TRBJ1-2; D is ambiguous. V was shortened by 4 bases and J by 2 bases, with 8 bases between the two germline ends. From germline, CDR1 is SGHVS and CDR2 FQNEAQ. CDR3 length: 13 amino acids. CDR3 region: CASSSTANYGYTF. In DNA, the CDR3 is TGTGCCAGCAGCTCCACAGCCAACTATGGCTACACCTTC.

To note about this clone: Other DNA sequences in the sample encode the same CDR3. The rearrangement joins TRBV28 to TRBJ2-7; D ambiguous. V gave up 3 bases and J gave up 4 bases, with 4 bases separating them. This CDR3 spans 11 amino acids. The germline V gene encodes CDR1 MDHEN and CDR2 SYDVKM. The CDR3, as DNA: TGTGCCAGCAGTTTTACATACGAGCAGTACTTC. This translates into CASSFTYEQYF.

The chain carries TRBV11-3 and TRBJ2-3, with 7 bases aligning to TRBD1. The germline CDR1 and CDR2 sequences are SGHNT and YENEEA. V trimming: 5 bases; J trimming: 1 base; junction bases outside the gene matches: 3. The CDR3 has 14 residues. CDR3 nucleotide sequence: TGTGCCAGCAGCCCCGGACAGGGCACAGATACGCAGTATTTT. It translates to CASSPGQGTDTQYF. The full variable domain, its missing parts supplied by reference TRBV11-3 and TRBJ2-3, is EAGVVQSPRYKIIEKKQPVAFWCNPISGHNTLYWYLQNLGQGPELLIRYENEEAVDDSQLPKDRFSAERLKGVDSTLKIQPAELGDSAVYLCASSPGQGTDTQYFGPGTRLTVL.

The chain combines TRBV19 with TRBJ2-3, with D perhaps TRBD1 (7 bases). This CDR3 is built from 16 residues. V was trimmed by 7 bases and J by 3 bases, leaving 20 bases between them. Germline-derived CDR1 and CDR2 are LNHDA and SQIVND (reference sequence). The DNA of the CDR3 is TGTGCCAGTACCCGCGTCAGGGGGGCTGAGACAGATACGCAGTATTTT. Protein product: CASTRVRGAETDTQYF.

The CDR3 coding sequence is TGTGCCAGCTCACCACTACCGGGACAGGGGGACTACGAGCAGTACTTC. Its protein is CASSPLPGQGDYEQYF. The chain recombines TRBV18 with TRBJ2-7, with 11 bases fitting TRBD1. The CDR3 length is 16 residues. The germline CDR1 and CDR2 sequences are KGHSH and LQKENI. Trimming cost V 1 base and J 3 bases; bases outside gene matches: 5.

This clone was seen just once. This rearrangement joins TRBV6-1 to TRBJ2-7; TRBD2 matches 11 bases. After removal of 3 bases from V and 4 bases from J, the junction contained 5 bases not matched to a gene. Germline V gives CDR1 MNHNS, CDR2 SASEGT. There are 15 residues in the CDR3. The CDR3 DNA reads as TGTGCCAGCAGTGAGGGAACTAGCGGGAGTTACGAGCAGTACTTC. This gives the protein CASSEGTSGSYEQYF.

A few counts support this clone. The V and J genes are TRBV4-2 and TRBJ2-7; 7 nucleotides match TRBD1. Germline trimming cut 4 bases from V and 3 bases from J; bases unmatched to any gene: 6. This CDR3 contains 14 residues. Germline V lookup: CDR1 LGHNA, CDR2 YNFKEQ. Written as DNA, the CDR3 is TGTGCCAGCAGCCGAGAGACAGGGAACTACGAGCAGTACTTC. Its translation is CASSRETGNYEQYF.

The chain couples TRBV5-4 to TRBJ2-5; 7 positions agree with TRBD1. The CDR3 spans 13 residues. Germline loops: CDR1 SGHNT, CDR2 YYREEE (reference sequence). The ends lost 2 bases at V and 5 bases at J; junction bases unmatched: 3. The CDR3 DNA reads TGTGCCAGCAGCTTTGGACAGGCTGAGACCCAGTACTTC. Its protein is CASSFGQAETQYF.

The gene calls are TRBV16 and TRBJ1-1; D not certain. The V end was cut by 0 bases, the J end by 5 bases, with 10 bases between. Germline V lookup: CDR1 KGHSY, CDR2 FQNENV. The CDR3 is made up of 14 amino acids. CDR3 sequence: CASSQSRVGTEAFF. CDR3 bases: TGTGCCAGCAGCCAATCACGGGTGGGGACTGAAGCTTTCTTT.

This chain connects TRBV5-1 to TRBJ2-3; 8 bases align to TRBD2. Germline CDR1 SGHRS, CDR2 YFSETQ. V gave up 5 bases and J gave up 3 bases; unmatched junction bases: 11. The CDR3 extends over 16 amino acids. CDR3: CASSSHTSGRTDTQYF. The CDR3, as DNA: TGCGCCAGCAGTTCTCATACTAGCGGAAGAACAGATACGCAGTATTTT.

The chain links TRBV7-6 to TRBJ2-1; 9 bases align to TRBD2. V was pared by 5 bases and J by 6 bases, with 14 bases of the junction left unmatched. Per the germline V gene, CDR1 is SGHVS and CDR2 is FNYEAQ. The CDR3 sequence is 17 residues long. CDR3 amino acids: CASSRSGSYSLGNEQFF. CDR3 nucleotide sequence: TGTGCCAGCAGCCGTAGCGGGAGTTACTCGCTGGGCAATGAGCAGTTCTTC.

The chain carries TRBV2 and TRBJ2-7, with D uncertain. V was shortened by 5 bases and J by 3 bases, with 5 bases between the two germline ends. The CDR3 length is 11 residues. Germline V CDR1 and CDR2: SNHLY, FYNNEI. Here the CDR3 reads CASSTNYEQYF. CDR3 DNA: TGTGCCAGCAGTACCAACTACGAGCAGTACTTC.

The table lists this clone with a few counts. The chain is built from TRBV29-1 and TRBJ2-1; unclear D gene. Trimming left V 4 bases short and J 0 bases short, with 7 bases between. The CDR3 extends over 13 amino acids. Germline CDR1 SQVTM, CDR2 ANQGSEA. CDR3 nucleotides: TGCAGCGTTGTCGGTGGCTCCTACAATGAGCAGTTCTTC. Its protein product is CSVVGGSYNEQFF.

The J gene is TRBJ2-3, the V gene TRBV7-8; 8 bases are shared with TRBD1. Germline-derived CDR1 and CDR2 are SGHVS and FQNEAQ. The CDR3 spans 15 residues. V was clipped by 4 bases and J by 5 bases; unmatched bases: 8. The CDR3 loop is CASSSRTGTLDTQYF. The DNA for the CDR3 is TGTGCCAGCAGCTCCAGGACAGGGACCCTAGATACGCAGTATTTT.

J is TRBJ2-5 and V is TRBV29-1, with 8 bases lining up with TRBD1. V gave up 8 bases and J gave up 5 bases; unmatched junction bases: 10. This CDR3 region has 13 residues. Per the germline V gene, CDR1 is SQVTM and CDR2 is ANQGSEA. This CDR3 is CSLRTGFGETQYF. CDR3 bases: TGCAGCCTAAGGACAGGGTTTGGGGAGACCCAGTACTTC.

This chain connects TRBV28 to TRBJ2-7; D remains unclear. Between the trimmed V and J ends, which lost 4 bases and 4 bases, there was a span of 11 bases. The CDR3 is made up of 13 amino acids. Germline-derived CDR1 and CDR2 are MDHEN and SYDVKM. The CDR3 DNA reads TGTGCCAGCAGTTCCCCCCCCGTGTACGAGCAGTACTTC. Protein product: CASSSPPVYEQYF. The complete variable domain, with remaining parts taken from reference TRBV28 and TRBJ2-7, reads DVKVTQSSRYLVKRTGEKVFLECVQDMDHENMFWYRQDPGLGLRLIYFSYDVKMKEKGDIPEGYSVSREKKERFSLILESASTNQTSMYLCASSSPPVYEQYFGPGTRLTVT.

V usage is TRBV4-3 and J usage is TRBJ2-1; 13 bases map to TRBD2. Looked up from germline, CDR1 is LGHNA and CDR2 is YSLEER. Trimming removed 1 base from V and 2 bases from J; junction bases left unmatched: 2. The CDR3 contains 17 residues. Here the CDR3 DNA reads TGCGCCAGCAGCCAAGCCGGGACTAGCGGGACCTACAATGAGCAGTTCTTC. This encodes CASSQAGTSGTYNEQFF.

V gene TRBV10-1 combines with J gene TRBJ1-1; 8 nucleotides match TRBD1. The CDR3 is 13 residues long. J gave up 8 bases and V 6 bases, and 8 bases lay outside the gene matches. Germline V gene sequence: CDR1 WNHNN, CDR2 SYGVQD (reference sequence). Here the CDR3 reads CASRSGQGGEAFF. The CDR3 region has the DNA TGCGCCAGCAGGTCCGGACAGGGTGGCGAAGCTTTCTTT.

The V and J genes are TRBV18 and TRBJ2-5; 8 nucleotides align to TRBD2. This CDR3 has 13 amino acids. Germline lookup yields CDR1 KGHSH and CDR2 LQKENI. Losses at the gene ends were 3 bases for V and 5 bases for J; bases not matched to a gene: 2. CDR3: CASSPEREETQYF. The CDR3 bases are TGTGCCAGCTCACCCGAGCGGGAGGAGACCCAGTACTTC.

The chain is built from TRBV7-9 and TRBJ2-7; perhaps TRBD2 as D (5 bases). CDR1 is SEHNR and CDR2 is FQNEAQ in the germline V gene (reference sequence). V gave up 0 bases and J gave up 7 bases, with 7 bases separating them. The length of the CDR3 is 12 residues. This CDR3 reads CASSLARGEQYF. The CDR3 DNA reads TGTGCCAGCAGCTTAGCTCGAGGGGAGCAGTACTTC.

DNA for the CDR3: TGTGCCAGCAGTGAAGCGCTTCGGCAGCCCGGAGGCTACACCTTC. This translates into CASSEALRQPGGYTF. The J gene is TRBJ1-2, the V gene TRBV2; D ambiguous. Between the trimmed V and J ends, which lost 0 bases and 8 bases, there was a span of 16 bases. Germline lookup yields CDR1 SNHLY and CDR2 FYNNEI. This CDR3 spans 15 amino acids.

The V call is TRBV5-1, the J call TRBJ1-1, with D uncertain. The germline V gene encodes CDR1 SGHRS and CDR2 YFSETQ. The ends were cut back, 6 bases at V and 1 base at J, with 13 bases in the middle. The CDR3 contains 14 residues. As DNA, the CDR3 is TGCGCCAGCACAATGGACGGATCGAACACTGAAGCTTTCTTT. Encoded protein: CASTMDGSNTEAFF.

This sequence joins TRBV6-1 and TRBJ1-2; D call uncertain. The V end lost 4 bases, the J end lost 9 bases, and 21 bases lay between the germline ends. This CDR3 is 15 amino acids long. Per the germline V gene, CDR1 is MNHNS and CDR2 is SASEGT. The chain's CDR3 is CASSGLGLGAWSYTF. CDR3 coding DNA: TGTGCCAGCAGTGGGCTCGGATTGGGCGCTTGGAGCTACACCTTC.

V is TRBV11-2 and J is TRBJ1-3, with D perhaps matching TRBD1 (5 bases). Trimming shortened V by 0 bases and J by 2 bases, and 11 bases separated the two germline ends. The CDR3 extends over 16 amino acids. The germline V gene has CDR1 SGHAT and CDR2 FQNNGV. In DNA, the CDR3 is TGTGCCAGCAGCTTAGATCCACAGGTCGCTGGAAACACCATATATTTT. Its protein is CASSLDPQVAGNTIYF.

The V and J genes are TRBV4-3 and TRBJ2-7; D unclear. The V and J ends lost 1 base and 2 bases respectively, with 18 bases between them. The CDR3 is made up of 17 amino acids. Germline values: CDR1 LGHNA, CDR2 YSLEER. In DNA form, the CDR3 reads TGCGCCAGCAGCCAAGGAGATGTTGGCTTATTACCCTACGAGCAGTACTTC. Translation: CASSQGDVGLLPYEQYF.